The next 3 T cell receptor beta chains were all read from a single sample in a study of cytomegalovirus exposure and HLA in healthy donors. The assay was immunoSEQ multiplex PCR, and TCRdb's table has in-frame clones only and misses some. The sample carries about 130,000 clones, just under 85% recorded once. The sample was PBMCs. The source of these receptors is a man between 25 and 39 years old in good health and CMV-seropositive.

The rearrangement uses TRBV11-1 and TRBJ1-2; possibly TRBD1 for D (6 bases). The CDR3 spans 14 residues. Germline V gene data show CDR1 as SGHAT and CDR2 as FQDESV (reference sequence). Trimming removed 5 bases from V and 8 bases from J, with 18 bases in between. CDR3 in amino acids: CASSRDNPQGGYTF. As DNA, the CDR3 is TGTGCCAGCAGCCGGGACAACCCCCAGGGGGGCTACACCTTC.

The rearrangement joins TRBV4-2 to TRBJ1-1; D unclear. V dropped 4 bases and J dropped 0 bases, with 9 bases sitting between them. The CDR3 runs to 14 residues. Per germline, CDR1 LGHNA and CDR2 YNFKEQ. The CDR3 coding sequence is TGTGCCAGCAGCCCCGCGGGGATGAACACTGAAGCTTTCTTT. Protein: CASSPAGMNTEAFF.

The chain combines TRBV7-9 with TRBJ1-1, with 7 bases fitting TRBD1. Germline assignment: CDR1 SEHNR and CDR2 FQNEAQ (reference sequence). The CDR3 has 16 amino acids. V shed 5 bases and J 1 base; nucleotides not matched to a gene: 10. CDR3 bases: TGTGCCAGCAGCCCGTCGACGGGACAGTGGAACACTGAAGCTTTCTTT. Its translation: CASSPSTGQWNTEAFF. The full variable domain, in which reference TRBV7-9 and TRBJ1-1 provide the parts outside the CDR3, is DTGVSQNPRHKITKRGQNVTFRCDPISEHNRLYWYRQTLGQGPEFLTYFQNEAQLEKSRLLSDRFSAERPKGSFSTLEIQRTEQGDSAMYLCASSPSTGQWNTEAFFGQGTRLTVV.